This T cell receptor beta chain emerged from a study of T cell responses to AZD1222 COVID-19 vaccine (dated by TCRdb to about 2021). A note on the overall study: Because spike-specific TCR depth and breadth did not differ between the two schedules, AZD1222 recipients who got a second dose at roughly 4 weeks were pooled with those who got a second dose at roughly 12 weeks. TCR sequencing was performed for roughly 250 trial participants, of whom approximately 200 were given two doses of AZD1222 and approximately 26 were given two doses of MenACWY control vaccine. Trial participants were enrolled into age subgroups of 18-55, 56-69 and 70-plus years, which contained around 150, 29 and 61 TCR-sequenced participants, respectively. What the study reported, not specific to this receptor: Nearly half of unique spike-specific TCRs reportedly recognized epitopes outside regions mutated in the B.1.351 and B.1.1.7 variants. Participants were mostly white British, with more females than males. The authors suggested clonal diversity may have been underestimated. In the small 56-69-year group, the increase in depth fell short of significance, most likely because of low power. Because no day 14 peak-response samples were available, the repertoires could be characterized only after the peak T cell response. The whole spike protein was spanned by vaccine-associated CD4 TCRs, and dominant responses were seen in regions 160-218 and 743-854. Spike-specific TCR breadth and depth rose significantly after two AZD1222 doses compared with day 0 and with MenACWY recipients. Conclusions about previously exposed vaccinees are limited because only 5 or 6 AZD1222 recipients were SARS-CoV-2 seropositive at baseline.

Turning to this clone: Its antigen is not yet known. Per-nucleotide qualities are absent, and no much larger clonotype sits a single base away.

Reading the label with the study, this specimen's time point is: baseline before first vaccination. Samples from vaccinated people were obtained from the UK trials COV001 and COV002, which included a single-blind randomized controlled phase 2/3 trial of AZD1222 (ChAdOx1 nCoV-19) in healthy adults. For TCRbeta chain sequencing, PBMC samples from trial participants were taken at day 0 and at day 28 after the second dose. CDR1 and CDR2 (SGDLS, YYNGEE) derive from the germline V gene. Inclusive of the bounding cysteine and phenylalanine, the CDR3 is 17 residues long. The retained sequence is limited to the CDR3, 51 bases, with the frame set at the first base. Trimming takes 1 base from V and 0 bases from J, and the germline ends sit 14 bases apart. The CDR3 regions of human TCRbeta chains were analyzed by immunosequencing. As for the authors' bioinformatics: TCRs in the repertoires were matched against a reference library of SARS-CoV-2-specific TCRs that had been generated with the MIRA antigen-specificity platform. Breadth meant the fraction of unique TCRs that were SARS-CoV-2-associated, whereas depth meant the fraction of total T cells that were SARS-CoV-2-associated. Using the MIRA data, every spike-specific TCR was mapped to the spike region that the TCR reacted to and assigned to either a CD4 or a CD8 class. Log10-transformed breadth and depth values were compared by one-way ANOVA with Sidak's multiple comparisons tests. Here the immuneACCESS table is served through TCRdb, limited to in-frame sequences with V and J called. Missing clones are a known gap in these copies; in checked studies unresolved V genes cover under half, and the rest lacks a known reason. Clonal size and the V and J genes are those of that table, whereas D and trimming came from the DNA. In this sample the table shows about 130,000 clones, around 90% of which occur a single time. The top ten hold approximately 8% of the sample.

Sequenced material: peripheral blood, taken on day 0 of AZD1222 vaccination. This chain is built from TRBV9 and TRBJ2-1; no confident D gene assignment can be made. The clonotype was recovered from an adult in good health. CDR3 sequence: CASSVLGRVSSYNEQFF. The DNA reads as follows: TGTGCCAGCAGCGTATTGGGAAGGGTTAGCTCCTACAATGAGCAGTTCTTC.